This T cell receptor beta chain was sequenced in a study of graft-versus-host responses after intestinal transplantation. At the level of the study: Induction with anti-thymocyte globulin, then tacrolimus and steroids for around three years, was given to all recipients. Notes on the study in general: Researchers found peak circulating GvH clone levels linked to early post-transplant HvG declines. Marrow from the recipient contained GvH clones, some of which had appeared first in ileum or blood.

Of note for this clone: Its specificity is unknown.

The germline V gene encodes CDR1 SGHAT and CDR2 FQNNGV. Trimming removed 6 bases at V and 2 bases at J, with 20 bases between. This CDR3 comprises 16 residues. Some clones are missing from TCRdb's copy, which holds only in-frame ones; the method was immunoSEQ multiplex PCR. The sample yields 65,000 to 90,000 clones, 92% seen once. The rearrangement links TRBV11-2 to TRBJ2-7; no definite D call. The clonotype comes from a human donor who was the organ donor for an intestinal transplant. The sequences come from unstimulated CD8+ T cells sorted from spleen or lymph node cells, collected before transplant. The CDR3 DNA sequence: TGTGCCAGCAGGAGCAATACCCCGCCCCTCCCCTACGAGCAGTACTTC. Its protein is CASRSNTPPLPYEQYF.